The rows below give T cell receptor beta chains drawn from one sample of a study of blood T cells in healthy people across ages. TCRdb passed the 5' RACE reads through MiXCR, listing each CDR3 protein once. The data show approximately 850,000 distinct CDR3 sequences, around 42% seen once. Material for sequencing was blood. Receptors were obtained from a man aged 55 to 69 in good health. CDR3s include the opening cysteine and the closing phenylalanine or tryptophan.

v_gene	CDR3aa
TRBV13	CASSDSGVGEQFF
TRBV6-5	CASSAGGDDTGELFF
TRBV29-1	CSVVLAGQETQYF
TRBV5-1	CASSLMGSATEAFF
TRBV30	CAWTTRLWGYTF
TRBV19	CASSFSHMNTEAFF
TRBV20-1	CSARAGGPYEQYF
TRBV20-1	CSAITPPFGYTF
TRBV27	CASSLSLLAGGRNPYNEQFF
TRBV20-1	CNARAPRGNGYTF
TRBV25-1	CASSETRSYEQYF
TRBV4-1	CASSLGQGAHNEQFF
TRBV4-3	CASSQDPTASYEQYF
TRBV12-3/TRBV12-4	CASRGGPPRGYTF
TRBV10-3	CAIRGESPQHF
TRBV27	CASSLRPRDLGGGYTF
TRBV12-3/TRBV12-4	CASSFIMGGETQYF
TRBV7-8	CASSPQSYGYTF
TRBV20-1	CSTAGGPDTQYF
TRBV4-3	CASSQDVGGIRGYTF
TRBV6-2/TRBV6-3	CASSLGGGVSYEQYF
TRBV9	CASSDASGAQFF
TRBV14	CASSQEFRGETQYF
TRBV28	CASGGTSGGRDTQYF
TRBV11-2	CASSSDGQFNYGYTF
TRBV12-3/TRBV12-4	CASSLEAGMGYNEQFF
TRBV5-5	CASSLEGSIIYNEQFF
TRBV6-1	CASSGTGDQPQHF
TRBV7-2	CASSTRSEETQYF
TRBV29-1	CSVGRGTTDTQYF
TRBV4-1	CASSQGFPKSAQPQHF
TRBV6-5	CASRPRRSSGNTIYF
TRBV12-3/TRBV12-4	CASRPETDTQYF
TRBV6-2/TRBV6-3	CASSYPILIAGTGKEKLFF
TRBV20-1	CSARSSTIQYF
TRBV2	CASSVPDSQSYGYTF
TRBV20-1	CSAIRDYEQYF
TRBV12-3/TRBV12-4	CASSWITSGGRMVNTGELFF
TRBV28	CASEQAIDNEQFF
TRBV2	CASKIDSDRGNSPLHF
TRBV5-1	CASSSAYRGNYNEQFF
TRBV2	CASGETIAGGPQTQYF
TRBV15	CATSGKNTEAFF
TRBV6-2/TRBV6-3	CASSYVNTEAFF
TRBV13	CASSLRVGNEQYF
TRBV6-1	CASSPDRLGAKNIQYF
TRBV2	CASSVLSVKYF
TRBV4-3	CASSQRHSTDTQYF
TRBV6-1	CASSEGDSEFYEQYF
TRBV4-1	CASSQAASGGLSYEQYF
TRBV7-6	CASSPYIPGLAKETQYF
TRBV10-3	CAISDVSRTGGKLTEAFF
TRBV10-3	CAISGGGTRMPYEQYF
TRBV5-1	CASSFPTETASINEQFF
TRBV2	CASLRDTQYF
TRBV7-2	CASSLALAGDQETQYF
TRBV15	CATSRAGPEGQPQHF
TRBV19	CASSILQRSNTEAFF
TRBV18	CASSRNNNEQFF